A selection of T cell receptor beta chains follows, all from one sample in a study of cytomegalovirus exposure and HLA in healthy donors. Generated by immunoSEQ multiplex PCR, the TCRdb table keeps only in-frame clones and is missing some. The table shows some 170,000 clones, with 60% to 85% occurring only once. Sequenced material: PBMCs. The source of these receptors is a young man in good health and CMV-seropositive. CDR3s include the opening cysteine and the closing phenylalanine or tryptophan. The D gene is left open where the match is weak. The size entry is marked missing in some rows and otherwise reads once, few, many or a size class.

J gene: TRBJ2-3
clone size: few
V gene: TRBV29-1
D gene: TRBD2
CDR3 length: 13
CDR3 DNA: TGCAGCGTTGTTGGGGGAGGGACAGATACGCAGTATTTT
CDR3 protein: CSVVGGGTDTQYF

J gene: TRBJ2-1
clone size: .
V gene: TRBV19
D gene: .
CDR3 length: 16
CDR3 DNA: TGTGCCAGTAGTCAAAATGGGGAGGAGGGGTACAATGAGCAGTTCTTC
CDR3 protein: CASSQNGEEGYNEQFF

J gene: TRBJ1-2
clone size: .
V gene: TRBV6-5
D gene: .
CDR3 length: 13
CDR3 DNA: TGTGCCAGCAGTTACTCGACAAACTATGGCTACACCTTC
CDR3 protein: CASSYSTNYGYTF

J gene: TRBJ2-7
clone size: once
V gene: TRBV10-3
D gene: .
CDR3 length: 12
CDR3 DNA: TGTGCCATCAGTTATAATACCTACGAGCAGTACTTC
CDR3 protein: CAISYNTYEQYF

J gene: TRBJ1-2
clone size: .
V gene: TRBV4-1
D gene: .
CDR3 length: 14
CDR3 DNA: TGCGCCAGCAGCCAAGATATCCGTTACTATGGCTACACCTTC
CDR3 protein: CASSQDIRYYGYTF

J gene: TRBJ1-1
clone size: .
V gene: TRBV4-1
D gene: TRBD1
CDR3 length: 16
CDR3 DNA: TGCGCCAGCAGCCAAGATCCAGGGGGCGCATCTACTGAAGCTTTCTTT
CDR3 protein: CASSQDPGGASTEAFF

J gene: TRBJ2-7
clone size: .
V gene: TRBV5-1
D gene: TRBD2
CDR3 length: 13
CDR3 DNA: TGCGCCAGCAGCCCGAGTGGGGGGGTGGGGCAGTACTTC
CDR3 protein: CASSPSGGVGQYF

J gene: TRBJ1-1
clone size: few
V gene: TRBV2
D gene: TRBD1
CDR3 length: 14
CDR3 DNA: TGTGCCAGCAGAGAGACAGGGGGCGAATCTGAAGCTTTCTTT
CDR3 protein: CASRETGGESEAFF

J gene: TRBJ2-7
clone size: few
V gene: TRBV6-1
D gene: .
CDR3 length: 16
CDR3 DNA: TGTGCCAGCAGTGAAGTCTATCCGGACAGTGGCCACGAGCAGTACTTC
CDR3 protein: CASSEVYPDSGHEQYF

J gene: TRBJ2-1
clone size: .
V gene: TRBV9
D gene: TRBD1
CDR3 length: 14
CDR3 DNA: TGTGCCAGCAGCGTAGGGACAGGGTACAATGAGCAGTTCTTC
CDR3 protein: CASSVGTGYNEQFF

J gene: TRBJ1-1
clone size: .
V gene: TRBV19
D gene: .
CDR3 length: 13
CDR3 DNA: TGTGCCAGTGGTGGTGGAGGGATTACTGAAGCTTTCTTT
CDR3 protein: CASGGGGITEAFF

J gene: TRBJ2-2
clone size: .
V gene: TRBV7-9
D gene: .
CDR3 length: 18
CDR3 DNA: TGTGCCAGCAGCTTAGCAATTGGAGGCAGGGGTTACAGCGGGGAGCTGTTTTTT
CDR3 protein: CASSLAIGGRGYSGELFF

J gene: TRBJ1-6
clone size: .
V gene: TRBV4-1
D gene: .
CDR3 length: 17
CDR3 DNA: TGCGCCAGCAGAGACATCCTGAAGAGCTCCTATAATTCACCCCTCCACTTT
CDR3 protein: CASRDILKSSYNSPLHF

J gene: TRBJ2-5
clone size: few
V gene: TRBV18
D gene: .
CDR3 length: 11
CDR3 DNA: TGTGCCAGCTCACCGGAGGAGACCCAGTACTTC
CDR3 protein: CASSPEETQYF

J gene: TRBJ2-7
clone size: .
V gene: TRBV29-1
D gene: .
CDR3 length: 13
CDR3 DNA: TGCAGCGTTGCAGGGGATGGGGCCTACGAGCAGTACTTC
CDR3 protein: CSVAGDGAYEQYF

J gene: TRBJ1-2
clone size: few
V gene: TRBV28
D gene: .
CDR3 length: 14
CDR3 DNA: TGTGCCAGCAGAACCCTGTCAGGGGACTATGGCTACACCTTC
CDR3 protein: CASRTLSGDYGYTF

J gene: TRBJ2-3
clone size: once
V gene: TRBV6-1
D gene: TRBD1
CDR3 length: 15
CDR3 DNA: TGTGCCAGCACGGACAGGGGAAGGGGAACAGATACGCAGTATTTT
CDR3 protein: CASTDRGRGTDTQYF

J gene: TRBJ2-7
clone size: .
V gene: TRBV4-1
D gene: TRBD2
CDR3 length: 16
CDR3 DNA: TGCGCCAGCAGCCAAGATTGGGCTAGCGGGTCCTACGAGCAGTACTTC
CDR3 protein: CASSQDWASGSYEQYF

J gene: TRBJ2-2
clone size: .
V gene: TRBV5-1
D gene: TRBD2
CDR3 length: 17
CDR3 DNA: TGCGCCAGCAGCCTCCTCCCGGGACTAGTCAGTGCCGGGGAGCTGTTTTTT
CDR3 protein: CASSLLPGLVSAGELFF

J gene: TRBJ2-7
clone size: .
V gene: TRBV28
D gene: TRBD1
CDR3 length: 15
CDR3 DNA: TGTGCCAGCAGTTCGGGACAGGGTGACTCCTACGAGCAGTACTTC
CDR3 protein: CASSSGQGDSYEQYF

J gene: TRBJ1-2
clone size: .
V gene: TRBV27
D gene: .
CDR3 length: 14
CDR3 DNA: TGTGCCAGCAGTTTAGTTCGGGACTCTCGGGGCTACACCTTC
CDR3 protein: CASSLVRDSRGYTF

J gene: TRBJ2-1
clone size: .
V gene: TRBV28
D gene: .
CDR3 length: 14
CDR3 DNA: TGTGCCAGCAGTTTATTGAGCGAACGCAATGAGCAGTTCTTC
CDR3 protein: CASSLLSERNEQFF

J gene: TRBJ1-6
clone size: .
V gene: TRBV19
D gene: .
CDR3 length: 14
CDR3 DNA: TGTGCCAGTAGTGATGGGCGGGTGAATAGGGCCCTCCACTTT
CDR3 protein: CASSDGRVNRALHF

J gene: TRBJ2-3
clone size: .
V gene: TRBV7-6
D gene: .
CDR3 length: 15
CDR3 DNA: TGTGCCAGCAGCTTCGAGGGCGGGGGCACGGATACGCAGTATTTT
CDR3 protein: CASSFEGGGTDTQYF

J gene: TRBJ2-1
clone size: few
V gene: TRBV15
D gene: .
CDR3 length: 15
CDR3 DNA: TGTGCCACCAGCAGAGATGGGCCAGGGGGGAATGAGCAGTTCTTC
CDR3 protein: CATSRDGPGGNEQFF

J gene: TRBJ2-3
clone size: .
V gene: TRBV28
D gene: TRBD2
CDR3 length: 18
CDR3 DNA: TGTGCCAGCAGTTTCGGCCGTCGGCGGGGGGCCTTCACAGATACGCAGTATTTT
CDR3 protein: CASSFGRRRGAFTDTQYF

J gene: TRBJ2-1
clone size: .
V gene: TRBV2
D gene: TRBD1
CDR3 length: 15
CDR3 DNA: TGTGCCAGCAGTGGGACAGGGAACTCCTACAATGAGCAGTTCTTC
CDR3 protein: CASSGTGNSYNEQFF

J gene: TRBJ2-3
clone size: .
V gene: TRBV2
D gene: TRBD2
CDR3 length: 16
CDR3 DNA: TGTGCCAGCAGCCCCTTCCAAGCGGGGGCTGGGTTTACGCAGTATTTT
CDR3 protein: CASSPFQAGAGFTQYF

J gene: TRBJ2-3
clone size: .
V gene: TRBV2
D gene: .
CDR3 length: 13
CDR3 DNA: TGTGCCAGCAGTGAACAGAGCACAGATACGCAGTATTTT
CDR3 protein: CASSEQSTDTQYF

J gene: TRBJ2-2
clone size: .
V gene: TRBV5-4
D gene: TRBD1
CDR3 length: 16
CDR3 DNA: TGTGCCAGCACGCTCGGACAGGGGGGTTATGGCGGGGAGCTGTTTTTT
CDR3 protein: CASTLGQGGYGGELFF

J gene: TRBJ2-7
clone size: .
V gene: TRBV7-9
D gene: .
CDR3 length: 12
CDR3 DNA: TGTGCCAGCAGCTTAGACACCTACGAGCAGTACTTC
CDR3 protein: CASSLDTYEQYF

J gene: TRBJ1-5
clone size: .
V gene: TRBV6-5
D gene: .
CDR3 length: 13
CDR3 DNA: TGTGCCAGCAGTTACGGAGCAAATCAGCCCCAGCATTTT
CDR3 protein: CASSYGANQPQHF

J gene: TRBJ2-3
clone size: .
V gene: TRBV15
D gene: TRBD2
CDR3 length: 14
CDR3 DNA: TGTGCCACCCAAGCGGGGGGCGCCGGGAATACGCAGTATTTT
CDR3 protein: CATQAGGAGNTQYF

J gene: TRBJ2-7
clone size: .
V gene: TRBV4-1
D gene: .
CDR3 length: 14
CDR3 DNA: TGCGCCAGCAGCCGGCCGGGAAAAGGAAGCGAGCAGTACTTC
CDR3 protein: CASSRPGKGSEQYF

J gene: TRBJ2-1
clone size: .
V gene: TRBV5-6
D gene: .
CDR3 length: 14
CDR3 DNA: TGTGCCAGCAGCCTTAGTATCTCCTACAATGAGCAGTTCTTC
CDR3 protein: CASSLSISYNEQFF

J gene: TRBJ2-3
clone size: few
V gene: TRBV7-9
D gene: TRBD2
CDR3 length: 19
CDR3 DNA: TGTGCCAGCAGCCCCAGGACTAGCGGGGGGGCCCGGGGCACAGATACGCAGTATTTT
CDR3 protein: CASSPRTSGGARGTDTQYF

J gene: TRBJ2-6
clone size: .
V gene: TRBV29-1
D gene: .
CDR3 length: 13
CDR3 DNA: TGCAGCGTTGTGAGCTCTGGGGCCAACGTCCTGACTTTC
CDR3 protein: CSVVSSGANVLTF

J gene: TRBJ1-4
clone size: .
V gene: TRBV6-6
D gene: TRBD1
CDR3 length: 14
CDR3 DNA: TGTGCCAGCACACCGGGACAGGGGTTTGAAAAACTGTTTTTT
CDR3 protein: CASTPGQGFEKLFF

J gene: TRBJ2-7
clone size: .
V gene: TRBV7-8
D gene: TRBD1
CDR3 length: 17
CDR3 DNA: TGTGCCAGCAGCAAAGACATAACGACCGGGACAGGGAGGGAGCAGTACTTC
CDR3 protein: CASSKDITTGTGREQYF

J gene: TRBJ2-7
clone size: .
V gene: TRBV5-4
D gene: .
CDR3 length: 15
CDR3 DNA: TGTGCCAGCAGCAAAGAGACAGGCAATGCCTACGAGCAGTACTTC
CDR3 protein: CASSKETGNAYEQYF

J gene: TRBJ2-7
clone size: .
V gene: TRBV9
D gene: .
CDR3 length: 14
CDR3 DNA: TGTGCCAGCAGCGTAGCTCTGGGAGGCTACGAGCAGTACTTC
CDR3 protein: CASSVALGGYEQYF

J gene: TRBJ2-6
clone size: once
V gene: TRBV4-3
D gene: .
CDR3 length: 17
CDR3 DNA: TGCGCCAGCAGCCAGATAGGGGGGGGCTCTGGGGCCAACGTCCTGACTTTC
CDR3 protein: CASSQIGGGSGANVLTF

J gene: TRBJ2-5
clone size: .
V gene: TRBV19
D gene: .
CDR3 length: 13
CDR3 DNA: TGTGCCAGTAGTATGAGCAGGGCAGAGACCCAGTACTTC
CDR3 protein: CASSMSRAETQYF

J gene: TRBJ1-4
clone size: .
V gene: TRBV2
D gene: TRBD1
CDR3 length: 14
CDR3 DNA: TGTGCCAGCAGGGTAGACAGGGGGCGAGAAAAACTGTTTTTT
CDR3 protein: CASRVDRGREKLFF

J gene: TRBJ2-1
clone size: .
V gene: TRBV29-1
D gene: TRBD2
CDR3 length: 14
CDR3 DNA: TGCAGCGTTGAGGCACAGCGGGGGGGTAATGAGCAGTTCTTC
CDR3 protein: CSVEAQRGGNEQFF

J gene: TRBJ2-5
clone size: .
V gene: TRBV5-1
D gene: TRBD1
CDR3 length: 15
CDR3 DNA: TGCGCCAGCAGCCCGGACAGGGGCTACCAAGAGACCCAGTACTTC
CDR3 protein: CASSPDRGYQETQYF

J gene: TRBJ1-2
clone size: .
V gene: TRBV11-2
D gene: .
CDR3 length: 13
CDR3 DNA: TGTGCCAGCAGCCTTGGGGGCTCCTATGGCTACACCTTC
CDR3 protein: CASSLGGSYGYTF

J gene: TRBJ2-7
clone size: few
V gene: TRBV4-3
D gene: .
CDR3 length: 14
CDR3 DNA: TGCGCCAGCAGCCAAGAGGAGACTAGCTACGAGCAGTACTTC
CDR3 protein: CASSQEETSYEQYF

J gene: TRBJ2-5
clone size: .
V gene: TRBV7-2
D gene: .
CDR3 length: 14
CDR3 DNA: TGTGCCAGCAGGCCCGGGGGTTATCAAGAGACCCAGTACTTC
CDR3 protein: CASRPGGYQETQYF

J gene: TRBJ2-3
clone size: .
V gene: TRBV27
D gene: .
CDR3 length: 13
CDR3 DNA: TGTGCCAGCAGTTTCAGGGAATCAGATACGCAGTATTTT
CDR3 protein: CASSFRESDTQYF

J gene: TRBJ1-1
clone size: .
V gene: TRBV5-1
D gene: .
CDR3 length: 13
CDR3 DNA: TGCGCCAGCAGCCCAGGGATGAACACTGAAGCTTTCTTT
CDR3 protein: CASSPGMNTEAFF

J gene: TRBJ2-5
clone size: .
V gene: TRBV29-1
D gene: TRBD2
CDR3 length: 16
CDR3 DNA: TGCAGCGTTGAACAGGAGGGACTAGCGGGGCTAGAGACCCAGTACTTC
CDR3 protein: CSVEQEGLAGLETQYF

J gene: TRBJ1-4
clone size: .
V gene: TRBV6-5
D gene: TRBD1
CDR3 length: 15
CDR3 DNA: TGTGCCAGCAGTTACTCCGGCAGGGGGCATGAAAAACTGTTTTTT
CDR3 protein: CASSYSGRGHEKLFF

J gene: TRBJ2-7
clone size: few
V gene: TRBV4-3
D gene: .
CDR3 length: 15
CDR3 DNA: TGCGCCAGCAGCCAAATTCGGGGGAACTCCTACGAGCAGTACTTC
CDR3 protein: CASSQIRGNSYEQYF

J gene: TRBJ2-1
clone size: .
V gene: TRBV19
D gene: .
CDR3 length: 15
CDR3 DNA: TGTGCCAGTCGCCTTTGGGCGGGGGCCTCCAATGAGCAGTTCTTC
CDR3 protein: CASRLWAGASNEQFF

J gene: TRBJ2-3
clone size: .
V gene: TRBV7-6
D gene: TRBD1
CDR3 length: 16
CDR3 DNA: TGTGCCAGCAGCTTAACCGGGACAGAGTACACAGATACGCAGTATTTT
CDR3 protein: CASSLTGTEYTDTQYF

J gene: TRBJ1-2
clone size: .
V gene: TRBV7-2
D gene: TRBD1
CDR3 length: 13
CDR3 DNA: TGTGCCAGCAGACCCGGGACAGGGAGGAGCTACACCTTC
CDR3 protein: CASRPGTGRSYTF

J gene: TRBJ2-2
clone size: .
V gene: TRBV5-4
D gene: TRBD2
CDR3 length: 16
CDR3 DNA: TGTGCCAGCAGTTCGAGGACTAGCGGGGAAGTCGGGGAGCTGTTTTTT
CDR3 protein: CASSSRTSGEVGELFF

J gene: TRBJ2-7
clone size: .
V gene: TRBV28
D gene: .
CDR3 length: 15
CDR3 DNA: TGTGCCAGCAGTTTATGGAGACCCGCGGGCCACGAGCAGTACTTC
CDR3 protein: CASSLWRPAGHEQYF

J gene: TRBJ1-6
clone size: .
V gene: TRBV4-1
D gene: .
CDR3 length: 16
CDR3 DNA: TGCGCCAGCAGCCCCTCATTGGAGGGCAGGGATTCACCCCTCCACTTT
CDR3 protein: CASSPSLEGRDSPLHF